These 12 T cell receptor beta chains originate from one sample sequenced in a study of regulatory T cells in long-lasting Graves disease. Time point in this sample: persistent/refractory GD, antithyroid drugs over 5 years with positive TRAb. The authors made the TCR library using RNA they extracted from PBMCs. Building of the TCR beta libraries involved iRepertoire HTBI primers and Arm-PCR of CDR3 regions. One entry per CDR3 protein, called by TCRdb with MiXCR from the multiplex PCR reads. Seen here are 390,000 or so distinct CDR3 sequences, roughly 20% observed once, and the top ten hold less than 30%. The sequences come from peripheral blood mononuclear cells (PBMCs), collected when the disease was refractory, from a patient treated with antithyroid drugs. The source of these receptors is a woman between 40 and 55 years old with Graves disease.

This clonotype appeared a few times. This rearrangement joins TRBV5-1 to TRBJ2-7, with D hard to call. The CDR3 extends over 12 amino acids. Between the trimmed V and J ends, which lost 3 bases and 4 bases, there was a span of 8 bases. The germline gives CDR1 SGHRS, CDR2 YFSETQ. The CDR3 region has the DNA TGCGCCAGCAGCTCTACTAAATACGAGCAGTACTTC. This encodes CASSSTKYEQYF. Full variable domain (rest looked up from reference TRBV5-1 and TRBJ2-7): KAGVTQTPRYLIKTRGQQVTLSCSPISGHRSVSWYQQTPGQGLQFLFEYFSETQRNKGNFPGRFSGRQFSNSRSEMNVSTLELGDSALYLCASSSTKYEQYFGPGTRLTVT.

V and J are TRBV28 and TRBJ1-3; the D gene is possibly TRBD1 (6 bases). The CDR3 consists of 14 residues. Trimming took 7 bases from V and 7 from J, leaving 17 bases between them. Germline V lookup: CDR1 MDHEN, CDR2 SYDVKM. As DNA, the CDR3 is TGTGCCAGCAAGGGTTTACAGGGTCGGAACACCATATATTTT. It translates to CASKGLQGRNTIYF.

This chain connects TRBV2 to TRBJ2-1; tentatively, D is TRBD2 (5 bases). V was shortened by 5 bases and J by 4 bases, with 9 bases between the two germline ends. The V gene's germline CDR1 is SNHLY and CDR2 FYNNEI. CDR3 length: 13 residues. CDR3 bases: TGTGCCAGCAGTACCCGGAGGTACAATGAGCAGTTCTTC. It encodes CASSTRRYNEQFF.

The chain employs TRBV9 and TRBJ2-7; D might be TRBD1 (5 bases). Germline CDR1 is SGDLS and CDR2 is YYNGEE. This CDR3 spans 14 amino acids. V lost 4 bases and J 0 bases, leaving 11 bases between the germline ends. CDR3 DNA: TGTGCCAGCAGCCCAGGGTGGGTCTCCTACGAGCAGTACTTC. Amino acid sequence: CASSPGWVSYEQYF.

The table lists this clonotype with many counts. The chain links TRBV12-3 or TRBV12-4 to TRBJ2-7, with TRBD1 matching 7 bases. The CDR3 has 12 residues. V shed 4 bases and J 5 bases; nucleotides not matched to a gene: 2. CDR3 nucleotides: TGTGCCAGCAGTTCTGACAGGGACGAGCAGTACTTC. Translated, it gives CASSSDRDEQYF.

V gene TRBV6-6 combines with J gene TRBJ2-7; TRBD1 agrees at 11 bases. Per germline, CDR1 MNHNY and CDR2 SVGAGI (reference sequence). V lost 0 bases and J lost 3; bases outside the gene matches: 1. The CDR3 runs 15 residues. The CDR3 protein is CASSYSGQGGYEQYF. CDR3 nucleotide sequence: TGTGCCAGCAGTTACTCGGGACAGGGGGGCTACGAGCAGTACTTC.

V is TRBV12-3 or TRBV12-4 and J is TRBJ2-2; 8 bases are shared with TRBD2. There are 15 residues in the CDR3. J was trimmed by 2 bases and V by 5 bases; bases with no gene match: 4. The CDR3 reads CASSKGTSNTGELFF. Here the CDR3 DNA reads TGTGCCAGCAGTAAAGGGACTAGTAACACCGGGGAGCTGTTTTTT.

This clonotype was detected a few times. This chain uses TRBV29-1 with TRBJ2-2, with D perhaps TRBD1 or TRBD2 (6 bases each). The CDR3 contains 14 residues. Trimming took 6 bases from V and 2 from J, leaving 13 bases between them. The germline V gene has CDR1 SQVTM and CDR2 ANQGSEA. The CDR3 spells CSVPGAENTGELFF. The CDR3 DNA sequence: TGCAGCGTCCCGGGGGCGGAAAACACCGGGGAGCTGTTTTTT.

J is TRBJ2-2 and V is TRBV6-1; D may correspond to TRBD1 or TRBD2 (5 bases each). Germline-derived CDR1 and CDR2 are MNHNS and SASEGT. The CDR3 consists of 14 residues. V dropped 6 bases and J dropped 6 bases, with 14 bases sitting between them. CDR3 bases: TGTGCCAGCAGGGGGCTTTGGGACGCCGGGGAGCTGTTTTTT. It is translated as CASRGLWDAGELFF.

This clonotype was recorded many times. The V gene is TRBV28, the J gene TRBJ1-2, with 7 bases aligning to TRBD1. CDR3 size: 12 residues. Trimming took 5 bases from V and 8 from J; bases not matched to a gene: 5. Germline V gives CDR1 MDHEN, CDR2 SYDVKM. CDR3 protein: CASSMTGFGYTF. Written as DNA, the CDR3 is TGTGCCAGCAGTATGACAGGGTTCGGCTACACCTTC.

This clonotype was counted ten times or more. The gene calls are TRBV7-2 and TRBJ1-1; 7 nucleotides match TRBD1. This CDR3 has 15 amino acids. The germline CDR1 and CDR2 sequences are SGHTA and FQGNSA. Germline trimming cut 4 bases from V and 1 base from J; bases unmatched to any gene: 6. The CDR3 reads CASSWKGQTNTEAFF. CDR3 bases: TGTGCCAGCAGCTGGAAGGGACAGACGAACACTGAAGCTTTCTTT.

This clonotype has a count of ten or more. The chain links TRBV28 to TRBJ1-4; D is unclear. The germline V and J ends were trimmed by 8 bases and 8 bases, with 18 bases remaining between them. The CDR3 runs to 14 residues. Looked up from germline, CDR1 is MDHEN and CDR2 is SYDVKM. The CDR3: CASGPFSVEEKLFF. DNA of the CDR3: TGTGCCAGCGGTCCCTTCTCCGTGGAAGAAAAACTGTTTTTT.